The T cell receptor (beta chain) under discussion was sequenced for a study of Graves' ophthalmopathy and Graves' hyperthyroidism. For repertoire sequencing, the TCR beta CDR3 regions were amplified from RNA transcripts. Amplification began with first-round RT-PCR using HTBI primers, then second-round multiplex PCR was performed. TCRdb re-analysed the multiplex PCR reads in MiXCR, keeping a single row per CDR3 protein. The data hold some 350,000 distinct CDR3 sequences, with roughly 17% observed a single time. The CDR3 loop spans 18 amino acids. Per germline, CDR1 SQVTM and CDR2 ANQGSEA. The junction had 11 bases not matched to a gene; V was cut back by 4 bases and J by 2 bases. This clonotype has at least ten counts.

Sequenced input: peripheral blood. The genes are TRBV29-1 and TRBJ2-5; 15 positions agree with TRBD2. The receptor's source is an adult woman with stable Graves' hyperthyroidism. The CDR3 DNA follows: TGCAGCGTTGTGGGACTAGCGGGAGGCCGATTACCTCAAGAGACCCAGTACTTC. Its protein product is CSVVGLAGGRLPQETQYF.